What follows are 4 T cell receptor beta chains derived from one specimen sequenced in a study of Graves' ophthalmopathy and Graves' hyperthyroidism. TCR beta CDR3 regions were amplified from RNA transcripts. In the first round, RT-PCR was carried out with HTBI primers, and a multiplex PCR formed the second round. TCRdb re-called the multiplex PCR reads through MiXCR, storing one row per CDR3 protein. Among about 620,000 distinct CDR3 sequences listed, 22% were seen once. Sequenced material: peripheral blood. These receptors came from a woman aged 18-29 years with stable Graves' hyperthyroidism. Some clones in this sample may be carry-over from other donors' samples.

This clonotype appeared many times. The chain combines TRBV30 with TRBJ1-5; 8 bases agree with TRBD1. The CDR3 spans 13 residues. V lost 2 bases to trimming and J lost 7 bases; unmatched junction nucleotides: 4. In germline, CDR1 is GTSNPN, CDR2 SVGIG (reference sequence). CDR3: CAWSQGARQPQHF. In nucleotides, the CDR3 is TGTGCCTGGAGTCAGGGGGCCCGACAGCCCCAGCATTTT. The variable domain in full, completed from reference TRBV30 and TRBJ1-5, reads SQTIHQWPATLVQPVGSPLSLECTVEGTSNPNLYWYRQAAGRGLQLLFYSVGIGQISSEVPQNLSASRPQDRQFILSSKKLLLSDSGFYLCAWSQGARQPQHFGDGTRLSIL.

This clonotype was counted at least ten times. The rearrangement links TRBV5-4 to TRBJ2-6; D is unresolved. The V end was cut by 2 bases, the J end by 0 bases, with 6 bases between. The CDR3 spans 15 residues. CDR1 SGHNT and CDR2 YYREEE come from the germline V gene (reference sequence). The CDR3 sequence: CASSFTDSGANVLTF. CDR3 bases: TGTGCCAGCAGCTTTACGGACTCTGGGGCCAACGTCCTGACTTTC.

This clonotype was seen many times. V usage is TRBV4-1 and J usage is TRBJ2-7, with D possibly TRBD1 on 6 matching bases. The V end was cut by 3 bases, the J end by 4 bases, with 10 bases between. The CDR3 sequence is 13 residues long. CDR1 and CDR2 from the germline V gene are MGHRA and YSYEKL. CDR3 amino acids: CASSQGTPYEQYF. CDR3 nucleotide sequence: TGCGCCAGCAGCCAGGGGACACCTTACGAGCAGTACTTC.

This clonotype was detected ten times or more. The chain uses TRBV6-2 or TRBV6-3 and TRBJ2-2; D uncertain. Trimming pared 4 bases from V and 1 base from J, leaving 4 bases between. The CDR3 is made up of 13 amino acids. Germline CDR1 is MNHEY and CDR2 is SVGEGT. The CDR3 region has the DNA TGTGCCAGCAGTTTCCTGAACACCGGGGAGCTGTTTTTT. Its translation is CASSFLNTGELFF.